This entry concerns a single TCR beta chain. These data come from a study of blood T cell repertoires in COVID-19. Looking at the study overall: PBMCs, B-cell-depleted T cells, or T cells provided the cDNA or gDNA that made up the material.

Assay: immunoSEQ multiplex PCR; the TCRdb copy retains only in-frame clones and omits some. This table has about 260,000 clones, about 90% appearing once. The CDR3 is 18 residues long. Unmatched junction bases numbered 11, after V lost 1 base and J lost 1 base. The V gene's germline CDR1 is SNHLY and CDR2 FYNNEI. This clonotype was sampled from a person aged 18 to 35 with COVID-19, enrolled during active disease. This chain connects TRBV2 to TRBJ2-5; 8 bases are shared with TRBD2. Sequencing was performed on peripheral blood. The CDR3 DNA is TGTGCCAGCAGTGAAGTCGGCCTAGCGGGTGTGACCCAAGAGACCCAGTACTTC. Amino acids: CASSEVGLAGVTQETQYF.